These 10 T cell receptor beta chains share one sample of origin, sequenced in a study of identical twins' blood T cells. TCRdb reanalysed the 5' RACE reads using MiXCR and keeps one entry per CDR3 protein. The sample records roughly 340,000 distinct CDR3 sequences, 28% being singletons. Sequenced material: PBMCs. Source of these receptors: a woman between 18 and 55 years old in good health.

In its sample, this clonotype was seen many times. This rearrangement joins TRBV28 to TRBJ1-1, with 10 bases identical to TRBD1. Germline V lookup: CDR1 MDHEN, CDR2 SYDVKM. V dropped 6 bases and J dropped 5; count of bases not matched to a gene: 6. The CDR3 runs to 14 residues. The CDR3 is CASRSPGQGTEAFF. DNA for the CDR3: TGTGCCAGCAGATCCCCGGGACAGGGGACTGAAGCTTTCTTT.

V gene TRBV2 combines with J gene TRBJ1-5; 7 nucleotides match TRBD1. V lost 8 bases and J lost 15; bases outside the gene matches: 10. The length of the CDR3 is 11 residues. Germline values: CDR1 SNHLY, CDR2 FYNNEI. CDR3 DNA sequence: TGTGCCAGCGCCGGGGACAGCCTCTCGCATTTT. It encodes CASAGDSLSHF.

This clonotype turned up a few times. The rearrangement joins TRBV5-1 to TRBJ1-5, with 10 bases aligning to TRBD1. V lost 3 bases and J lost 4; bases outside the gene matches: 4. This CDR3 comprises 15 residues. CDR1 and CDR2 from the germline V gene are SGHRS and YFSETQ. The CDR3 bases are TGCGCCAGCAGCTGGGGGACAGGGGCTAATCAGCCCCAGCATTTT. Amino acid sequence: CASSWGTGANQPQHF.

This chain links TRBV7-9 with TRBJ2-1; possibly TRBD1 for D (6 bases). The CDR3 loop spans 15 amino acids. Deletions cut 0 bases from V and 9 bases from J, with 15 bases between. CDR1 is SEHNR, CDR2 FQNEAQ, per germline (reference sequence). The CDR3 protein is CASSLAHTGKGEQFF. CDR3 DNA: TGTGCCAGCAGCTTAGCCCATACAGGGAAGGGTGAGCAGTTCTTC.

The chain recombines TRBV20-1 with TRBJ2-1; D is perhaps TRBD2 (6 bases). Trimming removed 1 base from V and 10 bases from J, with 23 bases in between. The CDR3 sequence is 16 residues long. Germline lookup yields CDR1 DFQATT and CDR2 SNEGSKA (reference sequence). The CDR3: CSARAPGTFPVGEQFF. The CDR3 DNA follows: TGCAGTGCTAGAGCACCCGGGACTTTCCCTGTGGGGGAGCAGTTCTTC.

This clonotype was counted only a few times. This chain connects TRBV19 to TRBJ1-5; tentatively, D is TRBD1 (5 bases). V lost 2 bases and J 3 bases, leaving 8 bases between the germline ends. The CDR3 has 14 amino acids. Germline-derived CDR1 and CDR2 are LNHDA and SQIVND (reference sequence). In DNA, the CDR3 is TGTGCCAGTAGTATACAGGGTTACAATCAGCCCCAGCATTTT. Protein product: CASSIQGYNQPQHF.

This clonotype was counted only a few times. The gene calls are TRBV29-1 and TRBJ1-1; perhaps TRBD1 as D (5 bases). CDR1 SQVTM and CDR2 ANQGSEA come from the germline V gene. The CDR3 consists of 14 residues. With 4 bases removed from V and 0 bases from J, the gap between germline ends came to 12 bases. The CDR3 region has the DNA TGCAGCGTTGCTAGGGGCAAAATGAACACTGAAGCTTTCTTT. Translated: CSVARGKMNTEAFF.

On this clonotype itself: A read error may be the cause here, since a much bigger clone is one base away. V and J are TRBV28 and TRBJ1-1; TRBD1 might be the D (5 bases). This CDR3 contains 14 residues. CDR1 is MDHEN, CDR2 SYDVKM, per germline. V lost 7 bases to trimming and J lost 3 bases, with 15 bases between them. The CDR3 DNA is TGTGCCAGCAATTCTCTAGGGGTGGACACTGAAGCTTTCTTT. Its protein is CASNSLGVDTEAFF.

This chain links TRBV24-1 with TRBJ1-2; D gene unclear. The CDR3 contains 13 residues. Germline V CDR1 and CDR2: KGHDR, SFDVKD. With 0 bases removed from V and 4 bases from J, the gap between germline ends came to 5 bases. Here the CDR3 DNA reads TGTGCCACCAGTGATTTGTGGGGCTATGGCTACACCTTC. Translating gives CATSDLWGYGYTF.

This clonotype has at least ten counts. This CDR3 reads CASGRPEAFF. CDR3 bases: TGTGCCAGCGGTAGACCTGAAGCTTTCTTT. The chain joins TRBV2 to TRBJ1-1, with unresolved D. This CDR3 has 10 residues. CDR1 is SNHLY, CDR2 FYNNEI, per germline. Trimming took off 8 bases at V and 6 bases at J, with 7 bases between the two ends. The full variable domain, in which reference TRBV2 and TRBJ1-1 provide the parts outside the CDR3, is EPEVTQTPSHQVTQMGQEVILRCVPISNHLYFYWYRQILGQKVEFLVSFYNNEISEKSEIFDDQFSVERPDGSNFTLKIRSTKLEDSAMYFCASGRPEAFFGQGTRLTVV.